One and the same sample provided the 5 T cell receptor beta chains below, sequenced in a study of vaccination and CD4 T cells after COVID-19. These receptors have no identified antigens. Treatment: approximately nine-day PBMC culture with coronavirus spike peptide pools or control peptides (ViraFEST assay). Unexposed donor CD4+ T cells predated the COVID-19 pandemic, collected 2011-2018. Researchers used the Oncomine TCR Beta short-read assay to sequence DNA from cultured CD4+ T cells. Genomic DNA was drawn out of CD4+ T cells grown in culture. TCRdb independently ran MiXCR on the PCR reads; one entry per CDR3 protein. The table shows some 12,000 distinct CDR3 sequences, with about 28% occurring only once. The sample was CD4+ T cells from blood, cultured in vitro. Receptors originate from a human donor in good health.

This chain joins TRBV6-2 or TRBV6-3 and TRBJ2-7; weak D call: TRBD2 (6 bases). Germline CDR1 reads MNHEY; CDR2 reads SVGEGT. With 2 bases removed from V and 5 bases from J, the gap between germline ends came to 10 bases. The CDR3 sequence is 13 residues long. The DNA for the CDR3 is TGTGCCAGCAGTTACCGGGAGTCTGACGAGCAGTACTTC. Translated: CASSYRESDEQYF.

V usage is TRBV7-3 and J usage is TRBJ1-2; 8 bases match TRBD1. The germline gives CDR1 SGHTA, CDR2 FQGTGA. This CDR3 contains 13 residues. With 5 bases clipped from V and 8 bases from J, the junction kept 7 bases outside the gene matches. The CDR3, as DNA: TGTGCCAGCAGCGACAGGGGCCGCGCAGGCTACACCTTC. As protein: CASSDRGRAGYTF. Combining the CDR3 with reference TRBV7-3 and TRBJ1-2 gives the whole variable domain GAGVSQTPSNKVTEKGKYVELRCDPISGHTALYWYRQSLGQGPEFLIYFQGTGAADDSGLPNDRFFAVRPEGSVSTLKIQRTERGDSAVYLCASSDRGRAGYTFGSGTRLTVV.

The sample holds a few counts of this clonotype. The chain employs TRBV6-5 and TRBJ1-3, with 9 positions matching TRBD1. Germline CDR1 reads MNHEY; CDR2 reads SVGAGI. This CDR3 region has 16 residues. The ends lost 4 bases at V and 1 base at J; junction bases unmatched: 5. The CDR3 sequence is CASSSPGTGSGNTIYF. The DNA for the CDR3 is TGTGCCAGCAGTTCTCCCGGGACAGGGTCTGGAAACACCATATATTTT.

The chain has TRBV12-3 or TRBV12-4 and TRBJ1-2, with D uncertain. The CDR3 totals 13 residues. Trimming stripped 2 bases from V and 4 bases from J, with 8 bases between. The chain's CDR3 is CASSLHITYGYTF. The CDR3 bases are TGTGCCAGCAGTTTACACATAACCTATGGCTACACCTTC.

This chain connects TRBV10-3 to TRBJ2-1; 10 bases match TRBD2. CDR1 ENHRY and CDR2 SYGVKD come from the germline V gene. Unmatched junction bases numbered 6, after V lost 8 bases and J lost 5 bases. The CDR3 runs 14 residues. For the CDR3, the DNA is TGTGCCATCCGCCGGACTAGCGGAGACAATGAGCAGTTCTTC. Amino acids: CAIRRTSGDNEQFF.